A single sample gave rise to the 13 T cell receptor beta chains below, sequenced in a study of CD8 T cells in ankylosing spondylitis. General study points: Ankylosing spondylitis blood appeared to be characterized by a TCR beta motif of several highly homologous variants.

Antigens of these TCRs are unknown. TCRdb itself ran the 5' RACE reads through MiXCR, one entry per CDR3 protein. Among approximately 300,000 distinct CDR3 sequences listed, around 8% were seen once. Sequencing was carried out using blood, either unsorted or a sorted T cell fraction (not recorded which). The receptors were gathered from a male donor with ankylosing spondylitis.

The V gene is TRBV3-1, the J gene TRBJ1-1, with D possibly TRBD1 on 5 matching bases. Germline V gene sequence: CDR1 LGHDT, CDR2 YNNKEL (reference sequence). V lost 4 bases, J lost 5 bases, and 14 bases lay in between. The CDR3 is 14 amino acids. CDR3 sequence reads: CASSPRVRGTEAFF. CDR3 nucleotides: TGTGCCAGCAGCCCCCGAGTGAGGGGAACTGAAGCTTTCTTT.

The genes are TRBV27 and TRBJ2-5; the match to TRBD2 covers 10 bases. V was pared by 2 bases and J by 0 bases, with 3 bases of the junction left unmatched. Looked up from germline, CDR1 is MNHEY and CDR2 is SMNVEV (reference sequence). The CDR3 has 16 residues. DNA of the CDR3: TGTGCCAGCAGTTTAACCGGACTAGCGGACCAAGAGACCCAGTACTTC. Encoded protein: CASSLTGLADQETQYF.

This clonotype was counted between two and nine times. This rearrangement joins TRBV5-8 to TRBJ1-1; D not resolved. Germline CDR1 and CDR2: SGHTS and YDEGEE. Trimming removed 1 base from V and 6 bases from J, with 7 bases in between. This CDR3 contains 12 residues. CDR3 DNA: TGTGCCAGCAGCTTGTTACACTCTGAAGCTTTCTTT. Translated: CASSLLHSEAFF.

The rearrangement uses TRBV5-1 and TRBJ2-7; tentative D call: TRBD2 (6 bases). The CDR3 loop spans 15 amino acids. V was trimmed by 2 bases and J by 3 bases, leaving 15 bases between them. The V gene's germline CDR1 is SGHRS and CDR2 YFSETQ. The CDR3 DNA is TGCGCCAGCAGCTTTCGGGGGAGAGCCTACTACGAGCAGTACTTC. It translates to CASSFRGRAYYEQYF.

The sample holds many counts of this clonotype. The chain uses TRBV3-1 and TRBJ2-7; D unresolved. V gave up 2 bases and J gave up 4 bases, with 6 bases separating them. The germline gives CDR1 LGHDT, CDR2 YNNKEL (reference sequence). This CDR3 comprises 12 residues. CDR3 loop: CASSQSGYEQYF. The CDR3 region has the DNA TGTGCCAGCAGCCAATCAGGATACGAGCAGTACTTC.

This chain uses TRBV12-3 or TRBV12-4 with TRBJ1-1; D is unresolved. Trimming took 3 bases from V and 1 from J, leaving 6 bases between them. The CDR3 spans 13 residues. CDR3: CASSFQTNTEAFF. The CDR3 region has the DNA TGTGCCAGCAGTTTTCAAACGAACACTGAAGCTTTCTTT.

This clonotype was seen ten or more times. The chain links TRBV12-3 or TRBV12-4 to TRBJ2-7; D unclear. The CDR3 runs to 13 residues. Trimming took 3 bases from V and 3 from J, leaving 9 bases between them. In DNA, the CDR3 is TGTGCCAGCAGTTTTTTCCAGCACTACGAGCAGTACTTC. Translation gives CASSFFQHYEQYF.

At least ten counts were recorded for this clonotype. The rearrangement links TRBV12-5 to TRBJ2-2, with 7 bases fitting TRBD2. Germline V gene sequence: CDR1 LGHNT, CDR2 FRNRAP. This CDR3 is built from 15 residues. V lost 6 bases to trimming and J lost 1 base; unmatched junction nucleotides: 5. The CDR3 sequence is CASGRGLQNTGELFF. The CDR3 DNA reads TGTGCTAGTGGCCGGGGACTACAGAACACCGGGGAGCTGTTTTTT.

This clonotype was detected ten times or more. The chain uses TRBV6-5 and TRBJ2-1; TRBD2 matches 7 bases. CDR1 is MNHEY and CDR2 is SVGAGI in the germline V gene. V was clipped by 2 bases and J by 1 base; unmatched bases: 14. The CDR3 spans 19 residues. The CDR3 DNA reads TGTGCCAGCAGTTACGTGGCTAGCGGACCCCCGTCATCCTACAATGAGCAGTTCTTC. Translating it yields CASSYVASGPPSSYNEQFF.

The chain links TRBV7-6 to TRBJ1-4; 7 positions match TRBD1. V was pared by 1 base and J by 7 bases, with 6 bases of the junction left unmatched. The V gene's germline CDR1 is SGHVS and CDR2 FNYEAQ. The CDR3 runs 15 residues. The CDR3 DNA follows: TGTGCCAGCAGCTTAGATTTCAGGGGGACTGAAAAACTGTTTTTT. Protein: CASSLDFRGTEKLFF.

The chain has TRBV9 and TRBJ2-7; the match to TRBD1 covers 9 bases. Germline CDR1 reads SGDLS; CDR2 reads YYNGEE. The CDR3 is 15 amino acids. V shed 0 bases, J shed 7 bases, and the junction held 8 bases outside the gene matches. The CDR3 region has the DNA TGTGCCAGCAGCGTAGATCAGGGACAGGGTGGTGAGCAGTACTTC. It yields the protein CASSVDQGQGGEQYF.

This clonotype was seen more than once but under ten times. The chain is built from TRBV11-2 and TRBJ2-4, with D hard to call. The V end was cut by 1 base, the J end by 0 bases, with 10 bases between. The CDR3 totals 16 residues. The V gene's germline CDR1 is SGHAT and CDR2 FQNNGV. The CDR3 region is CASSLGLSLAKNIQYF. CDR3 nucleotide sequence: TGTGCCAGCAGCTTAGGACTCTCGCTAGCCAAAAACATTCAGTACTTC.

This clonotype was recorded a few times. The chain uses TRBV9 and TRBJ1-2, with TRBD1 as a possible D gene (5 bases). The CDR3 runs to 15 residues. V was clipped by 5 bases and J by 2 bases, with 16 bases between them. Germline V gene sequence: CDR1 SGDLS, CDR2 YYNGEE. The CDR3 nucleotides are TGTGCCAGCAGTTTAGGGCAGGGATGGAACTATGGCTACACCTTC. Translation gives CASSLGQGWNYGYTF.